The entry below gives a single T cell receptor beta chain sequence along with its context. Its target is unknown. Profiling relied on immunoSEQ multiplex PCR, and the TCRdb table lists in-frame clones only, not all of them. The sample carries about 240,000 clones, approximately 86% recorded once. The junction had 11 bases not matched to a gene; V was cut back by 2 bases and J by 5 bases. CDR1 is SGHRS and CDR2 is YFSETQ in the germline V gene. The CDR3 loop spans 16 amino acids. The data were taken from a study of cytomegalovirus exposure and HLA in healthy donors. In the study overall: The 95 to 150 validation repertoires, a later analysis reported, used the same platform as the approximately 700 first-cohort repertoires. Broader study findings: The study recorded some 160 TCR beta chains that were cytomegalovirus-associated.

The sample taken for sequencing was PBMCs. This clonotype originated in a woman in her twenties or thirties in good health and CMV-seropositive. The V call is TRBV5-1, the J call TRBJ2-7, with 9 nucleotides matching TRBD1. The CDR3 DNA is TGCGCCAGCAGCTTCTTCTCGGGACAGGGTTACAACGAGCAGTACTTC. It translates to CASSFFSGQGYNEQYF. Supplemented by reference TRBV5-1 and TRBJ2-7, the full variable domain reads KAGVTQTPRYLIKTRGQQVTLSCSPISGHRSVSWYQQTPGQGLQFLFEYFSETQRNKGNFPGRFSGRQFSNSRSEMNVSTLELGDSALYLCASSFFSGQGYNEQYFGPGTRLTVT.